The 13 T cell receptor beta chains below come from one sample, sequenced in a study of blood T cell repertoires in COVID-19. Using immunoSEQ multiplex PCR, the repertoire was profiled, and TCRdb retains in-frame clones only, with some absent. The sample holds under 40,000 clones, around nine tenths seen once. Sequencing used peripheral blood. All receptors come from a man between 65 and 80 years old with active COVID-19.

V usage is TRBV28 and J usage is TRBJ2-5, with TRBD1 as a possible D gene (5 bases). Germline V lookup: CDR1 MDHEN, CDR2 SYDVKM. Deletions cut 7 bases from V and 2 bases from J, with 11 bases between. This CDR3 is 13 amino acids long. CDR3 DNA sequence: TGTGCCAGCACCGACAGAAAACAAGAGACCCAGTACTTC. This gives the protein CASTDRKQETQYF.

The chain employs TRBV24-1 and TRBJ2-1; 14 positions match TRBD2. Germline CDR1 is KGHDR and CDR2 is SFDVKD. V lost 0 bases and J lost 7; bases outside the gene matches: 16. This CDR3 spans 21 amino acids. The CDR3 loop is CATSDLKGRTSGRSNRNEQFF. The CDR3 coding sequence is TGTGCCACCAGTGATTTGAAGGGCCGGACTAGCGGGAGGTCGAATAGGAATGAGCAGTTCTTC.

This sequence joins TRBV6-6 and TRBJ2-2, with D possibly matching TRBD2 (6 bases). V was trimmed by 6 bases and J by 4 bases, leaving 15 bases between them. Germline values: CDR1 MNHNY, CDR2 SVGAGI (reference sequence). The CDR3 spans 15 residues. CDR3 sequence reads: CASRPAGKGTGELFF. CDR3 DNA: TGTGCCAGCAGGCCAGCGGGCAAGGGCACCGGGGAGCTGTTTTTT.

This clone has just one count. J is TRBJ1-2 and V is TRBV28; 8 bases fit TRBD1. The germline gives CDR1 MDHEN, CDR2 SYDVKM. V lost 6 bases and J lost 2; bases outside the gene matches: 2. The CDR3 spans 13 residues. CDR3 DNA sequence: TGTGCCAGCAGCCGGACAGGGAACTATGGCTACACCTTC. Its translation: CASSRTGNYGYTF.

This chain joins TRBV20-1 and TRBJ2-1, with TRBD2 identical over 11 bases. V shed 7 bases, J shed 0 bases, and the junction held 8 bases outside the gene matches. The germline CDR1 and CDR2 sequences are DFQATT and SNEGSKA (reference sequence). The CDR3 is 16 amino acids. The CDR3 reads CSVSSGRESSYNEQFF. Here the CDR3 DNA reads TGCAGTGTTAGTAGCGGGAGGGAAAGCTCCTACAATGAGCAGTTCTTC.

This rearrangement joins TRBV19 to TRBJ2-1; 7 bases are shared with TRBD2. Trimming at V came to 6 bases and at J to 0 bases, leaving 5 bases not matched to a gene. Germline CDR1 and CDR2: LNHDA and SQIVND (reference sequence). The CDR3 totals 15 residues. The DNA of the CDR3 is TGTGCCAGTAGCCCAACTAGCGACTCCTACAATGAGCAGTTCTTC. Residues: CASSPTSDSYNEQFF.

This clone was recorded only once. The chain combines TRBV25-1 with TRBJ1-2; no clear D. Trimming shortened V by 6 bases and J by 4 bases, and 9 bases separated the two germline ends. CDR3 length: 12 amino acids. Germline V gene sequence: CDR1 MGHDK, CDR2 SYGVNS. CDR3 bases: TGTGCCAGCAGGGGCTCCTTCTATGGCTACACCTTC. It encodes CASRGSFYGYTF.

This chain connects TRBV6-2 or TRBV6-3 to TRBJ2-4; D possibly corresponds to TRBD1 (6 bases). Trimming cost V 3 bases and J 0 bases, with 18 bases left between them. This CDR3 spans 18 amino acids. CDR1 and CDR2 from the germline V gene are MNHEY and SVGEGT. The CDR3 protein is CASSYVGGPRQAKNIQYF. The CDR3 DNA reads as TGTGCCAGCAGTTATGTAGGGGGACCAAGACAAGCCAAAAACATTCAGTACTTC.

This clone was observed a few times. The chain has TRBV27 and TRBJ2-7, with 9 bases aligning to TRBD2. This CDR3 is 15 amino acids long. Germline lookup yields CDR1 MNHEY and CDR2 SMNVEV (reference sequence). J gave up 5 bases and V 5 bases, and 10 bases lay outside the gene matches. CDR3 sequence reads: CASSPRGGYPHEQYF. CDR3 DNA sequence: TGTGCCAGCAGTCCGCGGGGGGGCTATCCCCACGAGCAGTACTTC.

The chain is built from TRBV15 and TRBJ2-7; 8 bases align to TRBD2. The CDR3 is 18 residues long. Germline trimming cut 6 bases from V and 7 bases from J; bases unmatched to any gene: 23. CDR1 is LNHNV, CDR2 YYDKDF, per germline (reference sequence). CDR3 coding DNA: TGTGCCACCAGGCTCCTCGGGAGGGGAACAGGTGGGCGGGATGAGCAGTACTTC. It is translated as CATRLLGRGTGGRDEQYF.

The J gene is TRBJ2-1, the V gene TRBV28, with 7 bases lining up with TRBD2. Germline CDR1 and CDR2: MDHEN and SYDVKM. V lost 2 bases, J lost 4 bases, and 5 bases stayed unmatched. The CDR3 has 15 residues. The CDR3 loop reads CASSLISAGYNEQFF. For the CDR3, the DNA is TGTGCCAGCAGTTTAATATCAGCGGGGTACAATGAGCAGTTCTTC.

CDR3 amino acids: CASSATGTQGYTF. The CDR3 region has the DNA TGTGCCAGCAGTGCGACAGGGACCCAGGGCTACACCTTC. This chain joins TRBV6-4 and TRBJ1-2; 7 bases fit TRBD1. V was clipped by 4 bases and J by 8 bases; unmatched bases: 7. This CDR3 region has 13 residues. CDR1 and CDR2 (germline): MRHNA, SNTAGT.

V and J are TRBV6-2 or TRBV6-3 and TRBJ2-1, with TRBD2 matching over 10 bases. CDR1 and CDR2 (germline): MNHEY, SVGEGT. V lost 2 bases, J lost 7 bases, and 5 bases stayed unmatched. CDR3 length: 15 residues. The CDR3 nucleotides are TGTGCCAGCAGTTACGGACTAGCGGCGATTAATGAGCAGTTCTTC. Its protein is CASSYGLAAINEQFF.